Given below is one TCR beta chain in context. Method: immunoSEQ multiplex PCR; TCRdb's copy keeps in-frame clones and lacks some. The sample includes approximately 2.1 million clones, 85% to 95% of them seen just once. This sample was taken from a study of shared clonotypes between healthy human individuals. CDR1 ENHRY and CDR2 SYGVKD come from the germline V gene. Trimming removed 5 bases from V and 5 bases from J, with 18 bases in between. This CDR3 has 15 amino acids. The J gene is TRBJ2-5, the V gene TRBV10-3, with D tentatively TRBD1 (6 bases). The source of this sequence is a young man in good health. Some clones in this sample may be carry-over from other donors' samples. The source material was naive CD4+ T cells from PBMCs. The subset was: CD45RA+ positively selected. This CDR3 is CAISPYGGHPETQYF. The CDR3 DNA is TGTGCCATCAGTCCCTATGGGGGCCATCCGGAGACCCAGTACTTC.